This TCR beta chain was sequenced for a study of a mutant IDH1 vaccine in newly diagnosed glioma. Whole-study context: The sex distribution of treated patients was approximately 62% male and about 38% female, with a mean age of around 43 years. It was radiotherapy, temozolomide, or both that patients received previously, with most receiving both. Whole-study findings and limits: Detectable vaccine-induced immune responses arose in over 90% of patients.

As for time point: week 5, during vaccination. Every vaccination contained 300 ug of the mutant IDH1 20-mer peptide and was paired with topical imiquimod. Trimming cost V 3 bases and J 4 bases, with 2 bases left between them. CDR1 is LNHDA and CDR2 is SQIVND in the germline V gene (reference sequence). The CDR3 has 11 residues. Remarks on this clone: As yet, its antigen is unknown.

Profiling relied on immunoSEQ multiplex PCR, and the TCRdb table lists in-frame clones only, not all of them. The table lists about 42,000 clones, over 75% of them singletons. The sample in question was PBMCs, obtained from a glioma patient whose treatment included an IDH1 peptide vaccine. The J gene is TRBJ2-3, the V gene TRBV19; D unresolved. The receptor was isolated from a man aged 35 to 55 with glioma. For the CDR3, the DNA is TGTGCCAGTAGTATGGCAGATACGCAGTATTTT. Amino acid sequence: CASSMADTQYF.